The 7 T cell receptor beta chains in this list originate from one sample, sequenced in a study of Ad26.COV2.S vaccination and SARS-CoV-2 variants. Sequenced by immunoSEQ multiplex PCR; TCRdb stores in-frame clones only, minus some. Here the sample spans approximately 450,000 clones, over 75% being singletons. Described treatment: 15 to 20 received Ad26.COV2.S at low or high dose, single or two shots; about five received placebo; per-sample allocation not given. Day 63 after the first injection of vaccine or placebo was the sampling time. The sequencing here drew on peripheral blood, taken in a trial of Ad26.COV2.S vaccine versus placebo. These receptors all stem from a person between 18 and 65 years old who received the Ad26.COV2.S COVID-19 vaccine or a placebo.

V and J are TRBV5-6 and TRBJ2-1; a possible D gene is TRBD2 (5 bases). Germline V gives CDR1 SGHDT, CDR2 YYEEEE. This CDR3 is built from 18 residues. V was cut by 0 bases and J by 3 bases, with 19 bases left in between. The CDR3 DNA reads TGTGCCAGCAGCTTGGGTCTTTATTCTAGCCGAATCTACAATGAGCAGTTCTTC. This translates into CASSLGLYSSRIYNEQFF.

For this clone: Other DNA variants within this sample encode the same CDR3. The chain is built from TRBV10-3 and TRBJ2-3; D is undetermined. The CDR3 consists of 13 residues. The germline V and J ends were trimmed by 0 bases and 6 bases, with 7 bases remaining between them. Germline assignment: CDR1 ENHRY and CDR2 SYGVKD. In nucleotides, the CDR3 is TGTGCCATCAGTGAGTCGGCAGCGGATACGCAGTATTTT. Amino acids: CAISESAADTQYF.

V usage is TRBV6-2 or TRBV6-3 and J usage is TRBJ2-7; 7 bases line up with TRBD1. The CDR3 totals 14 residues. Germline V gives CDR1 MNHEY, CDR2 SVGEGT. V dropped 6 bases and J dropped 3; count of bases not matched to a gene: 8. The CDR3 loop is CASSQGGQHYEQYF. DNA for the CDR3: TGTGCCAGCAGCCAAGGGGGACAGCACTACGAGCAGTACTTC.

CDR3: CASSQGGGALGGYTF. The CDR3 region has the DNA TGCGCCAGCAGCCAAGGTGGCGGGGCCCTGGGTGGCTACACCTTC. This rearrangement joins TRBV4-3 to TRBJ1-2, with D maybe TRBD1 (5 bases). V was shortened by 1 base and J by 7 bases, with 16 bases between the two germline ends. Germline lookup yields CDR1 LGHNA and CDR2 YSLEER. The CDR3 runs to 15 residues.

The V gene is TRBV9, the J gene TRBJ2-2, with D unresolved. Trimming cost V 0 bases and J 1 base, with 7 bases left between them. Germline values: CDR1 SGDLS, CDR2 YYNGEE. This CDR3 contains 15 residues. The CDR3 reads CASSVDPQNTGELFF. The DNA of the CDR3 is TGTGCCAGCAGCGTAGACCCCCAGAACACCGGGGAGCTGTTTTTT.

The gene calls are TRBV14 and TRBJ1-1; maybe TRBD1 (6 bases). The CDR3 is 13 residues long. Germline V lookup: CDR1 SGHDN, CDR2 FVKESK. V lost 4 bases and J 4 bases, leaving 10 bases between the germline ends. The CDR3 region is CASSLFRGTEAFF. CDR3 nucleotides: TGTGCCAGCAGCCTTTTCAGGGGCACTGAAGCTTTCTTT.

The chain links TRBV4-1 to TRBJ1-1, with 7 nucleotides matching TRBD1. Germline values: CDR1 MGHRA, CDR2 YSYEKL. The CDR3 is 15 residues long. The ends lost 3 bases at V and 3 bases at J; junction bases unmatched: 7. The CDR3 nucleotides read TGCGCCAGCAGCCAGCTGGGACAGCCCGACACTGAAGCTTTCTTT. Amino acid sequence: CASSQLGQPDTEAFF.